Listed below are T cell receptor beta chains from one sample, sequenced in a study of cytomegalovirus exposure and HLA in healthy donors. Assay: immunoSEQ multiplex PCR; the TCRdb copy retains only in-frame clones and omits some. This table has roughly 140,000 clones, about four fifths appearing once. The sequenced sample consisted of PBMCs. Receptor source: a man in his forties or fifties in good health and CMV-seronegative. The CDR3 runs from the conserved cysteine through the conserved F or W. Fields, in order: J gene, clone size, V gene, D gene, CDR3 protein. The D gene is left open where the match is weak. A row's size may be missing; if present it is once, few, many or a size class.

j_call: TRBJ1-5; clone_size: NA; v_call: TRBV6-5; d_call: NA; cdr3_aa: CASRGGRGSNQPQHF
j_call: TRBJ2-3; clone_size: NA; v_call: TRBV30; d_call: NA; cdr3_aa: CAWARTGTDTQYF
j_call: TRBJ2-1; clone_size: few; v_call: TRBV10-3; d_call: NA; cdr3_aa: CAISLPGGNEQFF
j_call: TRBJ2-7; clone_size: NA; v_call: TRBV6-5; d_call: TRBD2; cdr3_aa: CASRLAGDTYDEQYF
j_call: TRBJ1-6; clone_size: few; v_call: TRBV6-6; d_call: NA; cdr3_aa: CASSHLAGRNSPLHF
j_call: TRBJ2-5; clone_size: NA; v_call: TRBV10-3; d_call: NA; cdr3_aa: CAISESGKSYVEQYF
j_call: TRBJ1-2; clone_size: NA; v_call: TRBV7-9; d_call: TRBD1; cdr3_aa: CASSLMAGGPYGYTF
j_call: TRBJ2-7; clone_size: NA; v_call: TRBV7-9; d_call: NA; cdr3_aa: CASSLQQTYEQYF
j_call: TRBJ2-5; clone_size: NA; v_call: TRBV11-2; d_call: NA; cdr3_aa: CASTSGMLGTQYF
j_call: TRBJ2-5; clone_size: NA; v_call: TRBV11-3; d_call: TRBD1; cdr3_aa: CASSTGQGAREQYF
j_call: TRBJ1-1; clone_size: NA; v_call: TRBV7-6; d_call: NA; cdr3_aa: CASSLGTQAVTTEAFF